These 3 T cell receptor beta chains originate from one sample sequenced in a study of shared clonotypes between healthy human individuals. This table comes from immunoSEQ multiplex PCR, and its TCRdb copy is limited to in-frame clones, with some not included. Of more than 550,000 clones listed, roughly nine tenths are singletons. Naive CD8 isolation took CD45RO-negative cells positively selected for CCR7 and excluded terminally differentiated effector memory CD45RA+ cells. The specimen was naive CD8+ T cells sorted from blood. These receptors all stem from a man aged 25-45 years in good health.

The V and J genes are TRBV7-9 and TRBJ1-1, with TRBD1 matching 12 bases. Germline V lookup: CDR1 SEHNR, CDR2 FQNEAQ (reference sequence). Trimming took 2 bases from V and 8 from J; bases not matched to a gene: 9. The CDR3 is 16 residues long. The CDR3: CASSLPTGQGASEAFF. The CDR3 coding sequence is TGTGCCAGCAGCTTACCAACGGGACAGGGGGCTTCGGAAGCTTTCTTT.

This rearrangement joins TRBV5-1 to TRBJ2-1; 8 positions match TRBD2. The CDR3 has 15 residues. The junction had 5 bases not matched to a gene; V was cut back by 4 bases and J by 2 bases. Germline loops: CDR1 SGHRS, CDR2 YFSETQ. The CDR3: CASSIGTSTYNEQFF. CDR3 nucleotides: TGCGCCAGCAGCATCGGGACTAGTACCTACAATGAGCAGTTCTTC.

The chain is built from TRBV28 and TRBJ2-1, with D possibly being TRBD1 (6 bases). The CDR3 runs to 12 residues. The germline gives CDR1 MDHEN, CDR2 SYDVKM. V lost 4 bases to trimming and J lost 7 bases, with 8 bases between them. CDR3 in DNA: TGTGCCAGCAGTTGGCAGGGGAATGAGCAGTTCTTC. Amino acids: CASSWQGNEQFF.